This T cell receptor beta chain derives from a study of blood T cell repertoires in COVID-19. Background on the study: Sites across the United States, Italy and Spain contributed samples from acute and convalescent COVID-19. Nucleic acid was either cDNA or gDNA, and it came from T cells, B-cell-depleted T cells, or PBMCs.

V lost 3 bases and J lost 6; bases outside the gene matches: 6. CDR3 size: 14 residues. The V gene's germline CDR1 is SGHDT and CDR2 YYEEEE. Study processing details: Quantification of nucleated cells was approximated via reference gene primer amplification. Assay used: immunoSEQ multiplex PCR; TCRdb lists only in-frame clones, some missing. V and J calls and clone size come straight from that table; D and trimming were deduced from the DNA. The sample includes 210,000 or so clones, 87% of them seen just once. The receptor comes from a man between 35 and 55 years old with active or convalescent COVID-19. The sequencing sample was made of peripheral blood. J is TRBJ1-5 and V is TRBV5-6; 7 bases are shared with TRBD1. Here the CDR3 reads CASSSRQGAQPQHF. For the CDR3, the DNA is TGTGCCAGCAGCTCTCGACAGGGTGCTCAGCCCCAGCATTTT. Variable domain in full (rest from reference TRBV5-6 and TRBJ1-5): DAGVTQSPTHLIKTRGQQVTLRCSPKSGHDTVSWYQQALGQGPQFIFQYYEEEERQRGNFPDRFSGHQFPNYSSELNVNALLLGDSALYLCASSSRQGAQPQHFGDGTRLSIL.